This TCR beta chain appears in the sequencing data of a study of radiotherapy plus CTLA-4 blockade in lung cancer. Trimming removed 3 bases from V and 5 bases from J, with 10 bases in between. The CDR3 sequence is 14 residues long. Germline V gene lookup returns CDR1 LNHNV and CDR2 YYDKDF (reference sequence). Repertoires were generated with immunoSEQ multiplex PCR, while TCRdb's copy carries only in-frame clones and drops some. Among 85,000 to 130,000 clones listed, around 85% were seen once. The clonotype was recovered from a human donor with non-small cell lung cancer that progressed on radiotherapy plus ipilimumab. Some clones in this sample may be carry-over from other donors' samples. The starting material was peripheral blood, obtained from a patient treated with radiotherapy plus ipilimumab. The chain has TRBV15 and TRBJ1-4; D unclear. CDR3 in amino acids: CATSRTPMNEKLFF. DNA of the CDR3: TGTGCCACCAGCAGGACACCAATGAATGAAAAACTGTTTTTT.